The T cell receptor beta chain under discussion was sequenced for a study of radiation and T cells in renal cell carcinoma. For this clone: Its target is unknown.

This table comes from immunoSEQ multiplex PCR, and its TCRdb copy is limited to in-frame clones, with some not included. This sample carries about 130,000 clones, around 82% of them seen once, and the ten largest clones take 5.8%. Per germline, CDR1 ENHRY and CDR2 SYGVKD. The J segment lost 1 base and the V segment lost 5 bases, leaving 4 bases of the junction unmatched. CDR3 length: 15 residues. Findings and limits, study-wide: Top tumor clonotypes rose in blood 2 weeks post-radiation, then contracted.

Sample time point: blood 2 weeks post-SBRT. Treatment reported: 15 Gy SBRT to primary tumor, nephrectomy 4 weeks later. This chain links TRBV10-3 with TRBJ2-3, with 9 bases fitting TRBD2. The TCR was taken from a man aged 50 to 59 with renal cell carcinoma. Material: blood, obtained from a patient whose treatment included radiotherapy and nephrectomy. CDR3 region: CAISKTSGRTDTQYF. In DNA, the CDR3 is TGTGCCATCAGTAAGACTAGCGGCCGCACAGATACGCAGTATTTT.